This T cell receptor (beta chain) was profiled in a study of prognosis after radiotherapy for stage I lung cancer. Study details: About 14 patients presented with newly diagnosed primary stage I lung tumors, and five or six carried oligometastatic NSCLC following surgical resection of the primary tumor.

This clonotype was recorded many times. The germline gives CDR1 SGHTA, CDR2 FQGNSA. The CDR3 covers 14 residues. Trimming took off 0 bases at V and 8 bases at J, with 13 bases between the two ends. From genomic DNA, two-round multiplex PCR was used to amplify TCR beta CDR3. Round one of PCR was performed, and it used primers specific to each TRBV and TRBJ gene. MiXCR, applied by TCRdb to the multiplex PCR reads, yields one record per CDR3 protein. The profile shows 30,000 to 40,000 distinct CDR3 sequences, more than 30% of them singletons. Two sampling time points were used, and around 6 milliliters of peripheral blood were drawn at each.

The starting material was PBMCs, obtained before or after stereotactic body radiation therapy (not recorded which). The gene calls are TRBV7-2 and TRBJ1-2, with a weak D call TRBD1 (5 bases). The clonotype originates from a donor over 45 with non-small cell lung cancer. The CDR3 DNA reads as TGTGCCAGCAGCTTAGCGGTCCAGGGTGGAGGCTACACCTTC. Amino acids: CASSLAVQGGGYTF.